Shown below are 27 T cell receptor beta chains from a single sample sequenced in a study of blood T cell repertoires in COVID-19 (dated by TCRdb to about 2020). The receptor library was made with the immunoSEQ multiplex PCR assay. The table was pulled from immuneACCESS by TCRdb, which kept in-frame rearrangements only. Such tables lose some clones; where checked, under half of the loss comes from unresolved V genes, and the rest has no known cause. The sample has about 220,000 clones on record, approximately 85% of them singletons. The ten largest account for about 2.4% of the sample. The sample was peripheral blood. These receptors were obtained from a woman in her sixties or seventies with COVID-19, enrolled during active disease.

There are a few counts of this clone. This chain uses TRBV4-3 with TRBJ1-1; weak D call: TRBD1 (6 bases). The V end was cut by 3 bases, the J end by 8 bases, with 7 bases between. The germline V gene encodes CDR1 LGHNA and CDR2 YSLEER. The CDR3 runs 11 residues. The CDR3 loop reads CASSQDREAFF. For the CDR3, the DNA is TGCGCCAGCAGCCAGGACAGAGAAGCTTTCTTT.

The chain recombines TRBV6-1 with TRBJ2-2; TRBD2 is a possible D gene (5 bases). V gave up 3 bases and J gave up 5 bases, with 7 bases separating them. CDR3 length: 13 amino acids. Per germline, CDR1 MNHNS and CDR2 SASEGT. The CDR3 DNA reads TGTGCCAGCAGTGAGGAGGAAACCGGGGAGCTGTTTTTT. Protein sequence: CASSEEETGELFF.

This chain connects TRBV7-8 to TRBJ1-5; no definite D call. The CDR3 consists of 16 residues. Germline lookup yields CDR1 SGHVS and CDR2 FQNEAQ. Trimming took off 1 base at V and 0 bases at J, with 10 bases between the two ends. The CDR3 DNA sequence: TGTGCCAGCAGCTTAGACGGGTCCTATAGCAATCAGCCCCAGCATTTT. Translating gives CASSLDGSYSNQPQHF.

This clone appeared once. CDR3 protein: CASSYSDRGFAEAFF. CDR3 bases: TGTGCCAGCAGTTATTCGGACAGGGGGTTCGCTGAAGCTTTCTTT. V gene TRBV2 combines with J gene TRBJ1-1; 10 bases align to TRBD1. The CDR3 runs 15 residues. Germline V gene sequence: CDR1 SNHLY, CDR2 FYNNEI. Trimming removed 5 bases from V and 6 bases from J; junction bases left unmatched: 9. Full variable domain (remainder filled in from reference TRBV2 and TRBJ1-1): EPEVTQTPSHQVTQMGQEVILRCVPISNHLYFYWYRQILGQKVEFLVSFYNNEISEKSEIFDDQFSVERPDGSNFTLKIRSTKLEDSAMYFCASSYSDRGFAEAFFGQGTRLTVV.

V gene TRBV5-1 combines with J gene TRBJ2-7; tentatively, D is TRBD2 (6 bases). V lost 1 base, J lost 1 base, and 12 bases lay in between. The CDR3 runs 15 residues. Looked up from germline, CDR1 is SGHRS and CDR2 is YFSETQ. The CDR3 sequence: CASSLTLAPSYEQYF. The CDR3 nucleotides are TGCGCCAGCAGCTTGACTCTAGCGCCGTCCTACGAGCAGTACTTC.

The V gene is TRBV9, the J gene TRBJ2-7; D may be TRBD1 (6 bases). Germline V lookup: CDR1 SGDLS, CDR2 YYNGEE. The germline V and J ends were trimmed by 0 bases and 1 base, with 11 bases remaining between them. The CDR3 contains 15 residues. The chain's CDR3 is CASSVAGQHSYEQYF. CDR3 DNA: TGTGCCAGCAGCGTAGCTGGACAGCATTCCTACGAGCAGTACTTC. The complete variable domain, with remaining parts taken from reference TRBV9 and TRBJ2-7, reads DSGVTQTPKHLITATGQRVTLRCSPRSGDLSVYWYQQSLDQGLQFLIQYYNGEERAKGNILERFSAQQFPDLHSELNLSSLELGDSALYFCASSVAGQHSYEQYFGPGTRLTVT.

Only one count was recorded for this clone. V gene TRBV20-1 combines with J gene TRBJ1-2; D gene ambiguous. CDR3 length: 11 amino acids. Germline-derived CDR1 and CDR2 are DFQATT and SNEGSKA (reference sequence). V was cut by 2 bases and J by 7 bases, with 8 bases left in between. The CDR3 reads CSARKEFGYTF. DNA of the CDR3: TGCAGTGCTAGAAAGGAGTTTGGCTACACCTTC.

The gene calls are TRBV5-1 and TRBJ1-2, with no clear D. V gave up 0 bases and J gave up 5 bases, with 11 bases separating them. The CDR3 has 14 residues. Germline V CDR1 and CDR2: SGHRS, YFSETQ. CDR3 bases: TGCGCCAGCAGCTTGGCCGGGGAGGAGTATGGCTACACCTTC. Its translation: CASSLAGEEYGYTF.

The chain links TRBV5-4 to TRBJ2-3; 7 nucleotides line up with TRBD2. Trimming at V came to 3 bases and at J to 6 bases, leaving 7 bases not matched to a gene. Germline-derived CDR1 and CDR2 are SGHNT and YYREEE (reference sequence). This CDR3 spans 14 amino acids. The CDR3 sequence is CASSSSSGRDTQYF. DNA for the CDR3: TGTGCCAGCAGCTCCTCTAGCGGAAGGGATACGCAGTATTTT. The full variable domain, its missing parts supplied by reference TRBV5-4 and TRBJ2-3, is ETGVTQSPTHLIKTRGQQVTLRCSSQSGHNTVSWYQQALGQGPQFIFQYYREEENGRGNFPPRFSGLQFPNYSSELNVNALELDDSALYLCASSSSSGRDTQYFGPGTRLTVL.

The chain combines TRBV12-5 with TRBJ2-1; 12 positions match TRBD2. This CDR3 spans 16 amino acids. Germline trimming cut 1 base from V and 3 bases from J; bases unmatched to any gene: 1. Germline V gene sequence: CDR1 LGHNT, CDR2 FRNRAP. As DNA, the CDR3 is TGTGCTAGTGGTTTGGGGACTAGCGGGGTCTACAATGAGCAGTTCTTC. Translated, it gives CASGLGTSGVYNEQFF.

The CDR3 nucleotides are TGTGCCAGCAGCCAAACCGGGACAGGGGGCCAGCCCCAGCATTTT. Translating it yields CASSQTGTGGQPQHF. The chain has TRBV3-1 (or the pseudogene TRBV3-2) and TRBJ1-5, with TRBD1 identical over 12 bases. Germline loops: CDR1 LGHDT, CDR2 YNNKEL (reference sequence). This CDR3 is 15 amino acids long. J gave up 7 bases and V 2 bases, and 3 bases lay outside the gene matches.

This chain connects TRBV19 to TRBJ1-1; D gene uncertain. The CDR3 has 15 residues. Per the germline V gene, CDR1 is LNHDA and CDR2 is SQIVND (reference sequence). The V end lost 6 bases, the J end lost 1 base, and 15 bases lay between the germline ends. CDR3 in DNA: TGTGCCAGTAGGTCCGACGTCCGGGAGAACACTGAAGCTTTCTTT. Translating it yields CASRSDVRENTEAFF. The complete variable domain, with remaining parts taken from reference TRBV19 and TRBJ1-1, reads DGGITQSPKYLFRKEGQNVTLSCEQNLNHDAMYWYRQDPGQGLRLIYYSQIVNDFQKGDIAEGYSVSREKKESFPLTVTSAQKNPTAFYLCASRSDVRENTEAFFGQGTRLTVV.

The rearrangement uses TRBV6-5 and TRBJ1-5; weak D call: TRBD1 (6 bases). CDR1 is MNHEY and CDR2 is SVGAGI in the germline V gene. The V and J ends lost 6 bases and 8 bases respectively, with 17 bases between them. The CDR3 is 14 amino acids. CDR3 DNA: TGTGCCAGCAGACCAGACAAGGCAGGGGAGCCCCAGCATTTT. The encoded protein is CASRPDKAGEPQHF.

This chain uses TRBV12-5 with TRBJ1-5; no definite D call. V was trimmed by 2 bases and J by 3 bases, leaving 11 bases between them. Germline loops: CDR1 LGHNT, CDR2 FRNRAP. The CDR3 contains 15 residues. The CDR3 spells CASGLSSGNNQPQHF. The CDR3 region has the DNA TGTGCTAGTGGTTTGTCCTCCGGGAACAATCAGCCCCAGCATTTT.

The chain has TRBV7-3 and TRBJ2-4; possibly TRBD1 for D (6 bases). V dropped 3 bases and J dropped 6 bases, with 12 bases sitting between them. The CDR3 is 14 amino acids. Looked up from germline, CDR1 is SGHTA and CDR2 is FQGTGA. CDR3 DNA: TGTGCCAGCAGCTTGGGGGCAGGGTCAAACATTCAGTACTTC. It translates to CASSLGAGSNIQYF.

This sequence joins TRBV27 and TRBJ2-3, with D tentatively TRBD2 (6 bases). V was trimmed by 6 bases and J by 1 base, leaving 23 bases between them. The germline gives CDR1 MNHEY, CDR2 SMNVEV (reference sequence). CDR3 length: 18 residues. DNA of the CDR3: TGTGCCAGCAGCCCGCCCCTTCCGGGACTCACTCGCACAGATACGCAGTATTTT. It codes for CASSPPLPGLTRTDTQYF.

The V gene is TRBV5-6, the J gene TRBJ1-1, with D maybe TRBD1 (6 bases). CDR3 length: 15 amino acids. The germline V gene has CDR1 SGHDT and CDR2 YYEEEE. The V end lost 3 bases, the J end lost 0 bases, and 12 bases lay between the germline ends. The chain's CDR3 is CASSWEQGLNTEAFF. The CDR3, as DNA: TGTGCCAGCAGCTGGGAACAGGGCTTGAACACTGAAGCTTTCTTT. The full variable domain, completed using reference TRBV5-6 and TRBJ1-1, is DAGVTQSPTHLIKTRGQQVTLRCSPKSGHDTVSWYQQALGQGPQFIFQYYEEEERQRGNFPDRFSGHQFPNYSSELNVNALLLGDSALYLCASSWEQGLNTEAFFGQGTRLTVV.

The chain carries TRBV19 and TRBJ2-5; 12 bases fit TRBD1. The V segment lost 4 bases and the J segment 5 bases; nucleotides outside the gene matches: 8. This CDR3 has 16 amino acids. CDR1 and CDR2 from the germline V gene are LNHDA and SQIVND (reference sequence). For the CDR3, the DNA is TGTGCCAGTAGTAAAACGGGACAGGGGGCGTTGGAGACCCAGTACTTC. Its protein product is CASSKTGQGALETQYF.

This chain links TRBV23-1 with TRBJ2-7; D not certain. TRBV23-1 is known as an ORF, though its function is uncertain. This CDR3 has 10 amino acids. Trimming took off 10 bases at V and 3 bases at J, with 7 bases between the two ends. This CDR3 is CATDRYEQYF. The CDR3 nucleotides are TGCGCCACAGATCGCTACGAGCAGTACTTC.

The gene calls are TRBV6-5 and TRBJ1-1; 8 nucleotides agree with TRBD1. Germline CDR1 is MNHEY and CDR2 is SVGAGI. V shed 2 bases and J 1 base; nucleotides not matched to a gene: 3. This CDR3 is built from 15 residues. CDR3 protein: CASSYTQGANTEAFF. CDR3 bases: TGTGCCAGCAGTTACACGCAGGGGGCGAACACTGAAGCTTTCTTT.

This clone was observed a few times. The chain has TRBV2 and TRBJ1-1, with 8 bases aligning to TRBD1. The CDR3 length is 15 residues. The germline CDR1 and CDR2 sequences are SNHLY and FYNNEI. J gave up 0 bases and V 6 bases, and 6 bases lay outside the gene matches. The CDR3 coding sequence is TGTGCCAGCAGGGTCAGACAGGGGATGAACACTGAAGCTTTCTTT. Protein sequence: CASRVRQGMNTEAFF.

This sequence joins TRBV5-1 and TRBJ1-4, with D unresolved. Germline V lookup: CDR1 SGHRS, CDR2 YFSETQ. Deletions cut 5 bases from V and 16 bases from J, with 15 bases between. This CDR3 spans 11 amino acids. The CDR3 region has the DNA TGCGCCAGCAGGCCTGCTCGGGGTCCGTTTTTT. Its protein is CASRPARGPFF. Variable domain in full (rest from reference TRBV5-1 and TRBJ1-4): KAGVTQTPRYLIKTRGQQVTLSCSPISGHRSVSWYQQTPGQGLQFLFEYFSETQRNKGNFPGRFSGRQFSNSRSEMNVSTLELGDSALYLCASRPARGPFFGSGTQLSVL.

This chain links TRBV18 with TRBJ2-7; weak D call: TRBD2 (5 bases). V lost 4 bases, J lost 0 bases, and 13 bases lay in between. The CDR3 covers 15 residues. Per the germline V gene, CDR1 is KGHSH and CDR2 is LQKENI. CDR3 DNA sequence: TGTGCCAGCTCACGCGGGCAGTTGAGCTCCTACGAGCAGTACTTC. This translates into CASSRGQLSSYEQYF.

The chain is built from TRBV10-3 and TRBJ1-4, with 7 bases matching TRBD1. CDR3 size: 13 residues. The trim removed 7 bases at V and 8 bases at J, leaving 7 bases unmatched. The germline CDR1 and CDR2 sequences are ENHRY and SYGVKD. DNA for the CDR3: TGTGCCATCACCGGGACAGAGGGGGAAAAACTGTTTTTT. This codes for CAITGTEGEKLFF.

This clone was detected only a few times. V is TRBV4-1 and J is TRBJ1-5; D unresolved. The germline CDR1 and CDR2 sequences are MGHRA and YSYEKL. CDR3 length: 16 amino acids. V gave up 1 base and J gave up 0 bases, with 10 bases separating them. CDR3 sequence: CASSQVPGVSNQPQHF. The CDR3 DNA sequence: TGCGCCAGCAGCCAAGTTCCAGGCGTTAGCAATCAGCCCCAGCATTTT.

This chain joins TRBV10-2 and TRBJ2-6, with 9 bases identical to TRBD1. The V gene's germline CDR1 is WSHSY and CDR2 SAAADI. The CDR3 is made up of 15 amino acids. J was trimmed by 3 bases and V by 4 bases; bases with no gene match: 1. The CDR3 reads CASSGTGDGANVLTF. The CDR3 coding sequence is TGCGCCAGCAGTGGGACAGGGGATGGGGCCAACGTCCTGACTTTC.

The CDR3 nucleotides are TGTGCCAGCAGTGAGGCCCGACAGGGGCCCTCTGGCTACACCTTC. It translates to CASSEARQGPSGYTF. The chain recombines TRBV2 with TRBJ1-2, with 8 bases that match TRBD1. The CDR3 consists of 15 residues. V was pared by 3 bases and J by 7 bases, with 10 bases of the junction left unmatched. CDR1 is SNHLY and CDR2 is FYNNEI in the germline V gene.